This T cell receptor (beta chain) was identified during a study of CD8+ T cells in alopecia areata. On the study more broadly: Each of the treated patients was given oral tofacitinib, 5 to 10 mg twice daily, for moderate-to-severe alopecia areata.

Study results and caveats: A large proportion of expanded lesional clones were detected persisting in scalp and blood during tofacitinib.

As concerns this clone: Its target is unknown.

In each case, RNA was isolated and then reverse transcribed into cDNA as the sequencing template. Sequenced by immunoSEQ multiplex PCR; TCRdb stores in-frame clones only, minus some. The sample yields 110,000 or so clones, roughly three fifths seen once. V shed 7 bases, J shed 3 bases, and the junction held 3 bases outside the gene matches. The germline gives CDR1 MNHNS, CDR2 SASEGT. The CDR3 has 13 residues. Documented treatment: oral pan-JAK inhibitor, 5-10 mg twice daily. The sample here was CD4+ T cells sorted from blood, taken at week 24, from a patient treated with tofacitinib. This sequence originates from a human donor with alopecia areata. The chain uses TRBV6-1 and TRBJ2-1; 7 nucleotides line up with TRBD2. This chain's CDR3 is CASTSGVYNEQFF. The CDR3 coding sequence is TGTGCCAGCACAAGCGGGGTCTACAATGAGCAGTTCTTC.